The T cell receptor beta chain under discussion was sequenced for a study of T cells in narcolepsy. V dropped 10 bases and J dropped 0 bases, with 19 bases sitting between them. From germline, CDR1 is ENHRY and CDR2 SYGVKD. CDR3 size: 17 residues. TCRdb's copy holds only in-frame clones and misses some; the assay was immunoSEQ multiplex PCR. Among some 30,000 clones listed, roughly 86% were seen once. Sequenced material: memory (CD45RA-) CD4+ T cells from blood. The origin of this receptor is a human donor in good health. V and J are TRBV10-3 and TRBJ2-6; D may correspond to TRBD1 or TRBD2 (5 bases each). CDR3 coding DNA: TGTGCCACCCAGACACACACGGGACGCTCTGGGGCCAACGTCCTGACTTTC. Translating gives CATQTHTGRSGANVLTF.